What follows describes a single TCR beta chain. Authors' methods: Cell counts per sample came from amplifying reference gene primers. Produced via immunoSEQ multiplex PCR; TCRdb's table is partial and in-frame only. The V and J calls and clone size were taken over from that table, and D and trimming were inferred from the DNA. The table lists 200,000 to 250,000 clones, approximately 88% of them singletons. The data were obtained in a study of blood T cell repertoires in COVID-19. Overall study: From T cells, B-cell-depleted T cells, or PBMCs came the material, which was cDNA or gDNA.

V dropped 2 bases and J dropped 0 bases, with 8 bases sitting between them. Germline V gene lookup returns CDR1 SGHRS and CDR2 YFSETQ. The CDR3 loop spans 14 amino acids. The receptor was isolated from a woman aged 30 to 39 who had been exposed to COVID-19. The sequenced material came from PBMCs or T cells enriched from blood (not recorded which). The rearrangement uses TRBV5-1 and TRBJ2-5; D possibly corresponds to TRBD1 (6 bases). CDR3 in DNA: TGCGCCAGCAGCTTTCGACAGGACCAAGAGACCCAGTACTTC. Encoded protein: CASSFRQDQETQYF.